The present T cell receptor (beta chain) was sequenced within a study of identical twins. Study-level points and caveats: Fewer insertions marked abundant cord blood beta clonotypes; young adult naive trended weakly, memory not at all.

Trimming pared 1 base from V and 4 bases from J, leaving 4 bases between. The CDR3 covers 12 residues. Healthy Caucasians supplied all donations. As concerns this clonotype: Its antigen is unknown.

A template switching step contributed a universal primer site, while unique molecular identifiers were present in the cDNA. TCRdb re-analysed the 5' RACE reads in MiXCR, keeping a single row per CDR3 protein. The profile covers around 480,000 distinct CDR3 sequences, with 13% to 15% appearing a single time and approximately 1% taken by the ten largest. This sample was shared with a second study, whose subject was yellow fever vaccine responses in identical twins.

The source is a woman younger than 30 in good health. This chain connects TRBV12-3 or TRBV12-4 to TRBJ1-2; D is ambiguous. Sequencing input: CD4+ T cells sorted from blood. CDR3 residues: CASSLGVYGYTF. The CDR3 DNA is TGTGCCAGCAGTTTAGGGGTCTATGGCTACACCTTC.